This TCR beta chain was captured in a study of T cell responses to AZD1222 COVID-19 vaccine. Points from the study as a whole: In a largely white British group with more females than males, clonal diversity was possibly underestimated.

To note about this clone: Its target is not known.

Only in-frame clones appear in the TCRdb table, and some are missing; sequencing was by immunoSEQ multiplex PCR. Seen here are 150,000 to 180,000 clones, less than 90% observed once, and the top ten hold approximately 6.6%. Germline lookup yields CDR1 LNHDA and CDR2 SQIVND (reference sequence). The CDR3 contains 12 residues. V was shortened by 5 bases and J by 5 bases, with 7 bases between the two germline ends. The source is an adult who had recovered from COVID-19. The rearrangement links TRBV19 to TRBJ2-1; no definite D call. This material consisted of peripheral blood, taken after recovery from COVID-19. The DNA for the CDR3 is TGTGCCAGTAGTCAAAAAAACAATGAGCAGTTCTTC. It yields the protein CASSQKNNEQFF.